This TCR beta chain was documented in a study of shared clonotypes between healthy human individuals. This clone was seen at least ten times. Profiled with immunoSEQ multiplex PCR; TCRdb holds only in-frame clones, not every one. In the table there are 950,000 to 1,300,000 clones, more than 65% of which are singletons. The V gene lost 5 bases and the J gene lost 12 bases, with 14 bases spanning the gap. Looked up from germline, CDR1 is LNHDA and CDR2 is SQIVND (reference sequence). The CDR3 length is 12 residues. The chain combines TRBV19 with TRBJ2-1; D unclear. The sequence was collected from a man younger than 30 in good health. Sequencing input: memory CD4+ T cells sorted from blood. Subset here: CD45RA-negative fraction. CDR3 residues: CASSSRNSRQFF. For the CDR3, the DNA is TGTGCCAGTAGTTCTCGTAATTCCCGGCAGTTCTTC.